These T cell receptor beta chains were read from a single sample in a study of vaccination and CD4 T cells after COVID-19. TCRdb independently ran MiXCR on the PCR reads; one entry per CDR3 protein. The sample has roughly 25,000 distinct CDR3 sequences, roughly 29% seen once. These receptors' targets are unknown. The specimen comprised CD4+ T cells from blood, cultured in vitro, sampled about 7 months after SARS-CoV-2 vaccination. Receptors were obtained from a human donor who had recovered from COVID-19. The CDR3 runs from the conserved cysteine through the conserved F or W. Part of the rows lack a size; the others show once, few, many or a class for expanded clones.

>.|TRBV20-1
CSARDIAARYEQYF
>few|TRBV20-1
CSARPILAGELGTQYF
>.|TRBV6-1
CASSEAAGGGYTF
>.|TRBV18
CASSPGLAGGQETQYF
>.|TRBV11-2
CASGPTDTQYF
>few|TRBV20-1
CSARRLAGGYEQYF
>.|TRBV20-1
CSAKYLLAGVSSYNEQFF
>few|TRBV20-1
CSATVSTGQGGRDIQYF
>.|TRBV4-3
CASSHYRGPSYEQYF
>few|TRBV6-2/TRBV6-3
CASSASGYNEQFF
>.|TRBV7-3
CASSFTSGRGTDTQYF
>.|TRBV19
CASSLEGLAGTDTQYF
>medium-sized|TRBV20-1
CSPGQGDQPQHF
>.|TRBV10-3
CAISESGTPSPYEQYF
>.|TRBV7-9
CASSLYYEQYF
>few|TRBV20-1
CSAWSPEFVYGYTF
>.|TRBV2
CASSGDLTTGYF
>.|TRBV19
CASTSRGVLTF
>few|TRBV20-1
CSAGDRGRNTEAFF
>few|TRBV27
CASSFRAAYSYEQYF
>few|TRBV20-1
CSARPRGNQPQHF
>.|TRBV4-3
CASSRKLAGGFNEQFF
>few|TRBV7-6
CASSLERTEGKTQYF
>once|TRBV10-2
CATSPGPVGVETQYF
>.|TRBV28
CASSLEQQGNTIYF
>.|TRBV18
CASSPTGDYGYTF
>few|TRBV6-1
CASTPWGGSYEQYF
>medium-sized|TRBV7-6
CASSVDRDTEAFF
>few|TRBV15
CATSRRGTEAFF
>.|TRBV20-1
CSARDPTDTQYF
>few|TRBV20-1
CSATVAVDTQYF
>.|TRBV7-9
CASSFPQGIYGYTF
>few|TRBV20-1
CSARVDRRETSGRAVEQYF
>.|TRBV7-9
CASSPGQGVGNGYTF
>.|TRBV28
CASSLRDSGTQYF
>few|TRBV20-1
CSAHDAGARYGYTF
>few|TRBV7-9
CASSSGVSITEAFF
>.|TRBV10-3
CAIREASGRLYNEQFF
>few|TRBV6-2/TRBV6-3
CASRTPTDGYTF
>.|TRBV6-1
CASSPPGRAYEQYF
>few|TRBV20-1
CSALGQPNTEAFF
>.|TRBV7-3
CASSADTFNNEQFF
>.|TRBV6-2/TRBV6-3
CASSPGPYEQYF
>.|TRBV20-1
CSARSGTATYEQYF
>.|TRBV20-1
CSARASLNEQFF
>few|TRBV10-3
CAISEWGKGTEQYF
>.|TRBV2
CASSELDAATQYF
>few|TRBV7-6
CASSFGQGMNTEAFF
>.|TRBV10-3
CAISVRGSNEQFF
>medium-sized|TRBV20-1
CSARDVSKPYEQYF
>few|TRBV6-2/TRBV6-3
CASSYLSGANVLTF
>.|TRBV29-1
CSVGRGSYEQYF
>.|TRBV7-2
CASSLDRLALDTQYF